Sequencing of this TCR beta chain was carried out in a study of T cells in Graves' hyperthyroidism and ophthalmopathy. About the study: Peripheral blood was taken when the disease was first diagnosed, before any treatment began.

Germline CDR1 MNHEY, CDR2 SVGEGT. The CDR3 totals 18 residues. V was cut by 6 bases and J by 0 bases, with 21 bases left in between. This clonotype was detected ten times or more. Amplified regions were TCR beta CDR3 sequences from RNA transcripts. The TCR CDR3 first-round RT-PCR relied on the HTBI primer set. TCRdb used MiXCR to reprocess the multiplex PCR reads, holding one entry per CDR3 protein. The table has 500,000 to 650,000 distinct CDR3 sequences, around 20% seen once. The receptor was derived from a man aged 40-55 years with Graves' ophthalmopathy. The chain is built from TRBV6-2 or TRBV6-3 and TRBJ2-1, with a tentative D call TRBD2 (6 bases). Material for sequencing was blood. CDR3 protein: CASSSPSTSRSSYNEQFF. DNA for the CDR3: TGTGCCAGCAGCTCCCCGTCGACTAGTCGGAGCTCCTACAATGAGCAGTTCTTC.